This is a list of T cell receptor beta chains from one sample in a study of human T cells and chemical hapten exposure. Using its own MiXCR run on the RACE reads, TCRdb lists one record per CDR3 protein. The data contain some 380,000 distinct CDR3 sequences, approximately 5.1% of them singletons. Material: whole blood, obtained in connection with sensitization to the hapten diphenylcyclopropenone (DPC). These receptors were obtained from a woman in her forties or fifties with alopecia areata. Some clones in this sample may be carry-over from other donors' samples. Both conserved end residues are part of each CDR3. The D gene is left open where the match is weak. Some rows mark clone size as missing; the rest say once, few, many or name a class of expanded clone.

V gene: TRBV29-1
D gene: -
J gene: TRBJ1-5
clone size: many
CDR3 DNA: TGCAGCGTTGGAAGGGAAGGTCAGCCCCAGCATTTT
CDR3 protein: CSVGREGQPQHF

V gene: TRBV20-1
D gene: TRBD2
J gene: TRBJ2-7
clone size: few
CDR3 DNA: TGCAGTGCTAGTGATAGCGGGACCTACGAGCAGTACTTC
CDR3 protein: CSASDSGTYEQYF

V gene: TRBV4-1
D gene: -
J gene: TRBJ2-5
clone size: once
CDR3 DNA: TGTGCCAGCAGCCATGCTAGCCTGGAGACCCAGTACTTC
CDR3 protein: CASSHASLETQYF

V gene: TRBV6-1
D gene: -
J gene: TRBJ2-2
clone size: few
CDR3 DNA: TGTGCCAGCTGGGTTGGGCAGGGTTTGACCGGGGAGCTGTTTTTT
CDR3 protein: CASWVGQGLTGELFF

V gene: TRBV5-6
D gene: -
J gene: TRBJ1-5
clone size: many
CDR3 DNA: TGTGCCAGCAGCCGAGACAATCAGCCCCAGCATTTT
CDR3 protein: CASSRDNQPQHF

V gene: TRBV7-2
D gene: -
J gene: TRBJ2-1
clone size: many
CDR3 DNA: TGTGCCAGCAGCTTATTGGCGGGTAGCTCCTACAATGAGCAGTTCTTC
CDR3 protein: CASSLLAGSSYNEQFF

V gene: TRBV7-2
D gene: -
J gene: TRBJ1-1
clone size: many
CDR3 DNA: TGTGCCAGCAGACGGACAAGCGGGGGGGTAGGAGCTTTCTTT
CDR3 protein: CASRRTSGGVGAFF

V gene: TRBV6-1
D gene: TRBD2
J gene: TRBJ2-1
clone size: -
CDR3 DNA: TGTGCCAGCAGAAAGAAAGCTCCGGGACTAGCGGGAGGGCCGGGGGAGCAGTTCTTC
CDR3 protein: CASRKKAPGLAGGPGEQFF

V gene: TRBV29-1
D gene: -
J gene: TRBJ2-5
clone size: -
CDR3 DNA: TGCAGCGTTGATGGGGGCGACGGACAAGAGACCCAGTACTTC
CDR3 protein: CSVDGGDGQETQYF

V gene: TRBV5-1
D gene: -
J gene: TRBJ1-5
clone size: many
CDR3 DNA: TGCGCCAGCAGCTTATCGGGATCGGGCAATCAGCCCCAGCATTTT
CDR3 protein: CASSLSGSGNQPQHF

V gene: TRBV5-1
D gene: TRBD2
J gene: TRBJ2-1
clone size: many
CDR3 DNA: TGCGCCAGCAGCTTTTCGGGACTAGAGGGTGAGCAGTTCTTC
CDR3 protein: CASSFSGLEGEQFF

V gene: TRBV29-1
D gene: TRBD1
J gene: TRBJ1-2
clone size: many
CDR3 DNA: TGCAGCGTTGTTGGACAGGGGAGCTATGGCTACACCTTC
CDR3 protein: CSVVGQGSYGYTF

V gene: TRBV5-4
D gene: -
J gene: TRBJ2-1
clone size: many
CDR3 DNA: TGTGCCAGCAGCTTTGCCAAGTACGTCTACAATGAGCAGTTCTTC
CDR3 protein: CASSFAKYVYNEQFF

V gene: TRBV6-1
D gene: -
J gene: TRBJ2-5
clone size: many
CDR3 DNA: TGTGCCAGCAGAGACGCAGGGTACGAGACCCAGTACTTC
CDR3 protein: CASRDAGYETQYF

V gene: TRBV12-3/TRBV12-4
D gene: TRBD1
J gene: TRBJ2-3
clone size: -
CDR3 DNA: TGTGCCAGCAGTTTAAACAGGGGTGGAATAACAGATACGCAGTATTTT
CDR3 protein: CASSLNRGGITDTQYF

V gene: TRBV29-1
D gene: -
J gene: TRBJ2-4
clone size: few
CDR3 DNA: TGCAGCGTTGAAGGCTTAGCCAAAAACATTCAGTACTTC
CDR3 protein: CSVEGLAKNIQYF

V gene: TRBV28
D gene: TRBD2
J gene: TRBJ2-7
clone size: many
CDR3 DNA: TGTGCCAGCAGACAAACGGGACTAGCGGGAATCTACGAGCAGTACTTC
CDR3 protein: CASRQTGLAGIYEQYF

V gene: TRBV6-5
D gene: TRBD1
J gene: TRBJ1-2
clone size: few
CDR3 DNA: TGTGCCAGCAACCGACAGGGCGACTATGGCTACACCTTC
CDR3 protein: CASNRQGDYGYTF

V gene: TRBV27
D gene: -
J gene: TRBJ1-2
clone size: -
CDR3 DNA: TGTGCCAGCAGTTTACGGGGGGCGCAGGGCTACACCTTC
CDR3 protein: CASSLRGAQGYTF

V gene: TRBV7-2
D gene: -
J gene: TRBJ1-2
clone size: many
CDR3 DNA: TGTGCCAGCAGTTCCACAGGAGTAGGCTACACCTTC
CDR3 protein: CASSSTGVGYTF

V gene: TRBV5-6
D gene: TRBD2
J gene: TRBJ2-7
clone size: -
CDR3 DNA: TGTGCCAGCAGCTCCCGGTCTAGCGGGAGGGCCTACGAGCAGTACTTC
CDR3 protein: CASSSRSSGRAYEQYF

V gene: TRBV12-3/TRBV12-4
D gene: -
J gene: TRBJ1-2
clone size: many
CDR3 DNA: TGTGCCAGCAGCGACGGATCTAACTATGGCTACACCTTC
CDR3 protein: CASSDGSNYGYTF

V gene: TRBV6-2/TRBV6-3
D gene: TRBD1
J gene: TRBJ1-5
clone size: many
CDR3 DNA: TGTGCCAGCAGCCCGGACAGGGAAGGTCAGCCCCAGCATTTT
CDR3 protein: CASSPDREGQPQHF

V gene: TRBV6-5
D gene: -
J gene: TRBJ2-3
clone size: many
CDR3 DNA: TGTGCCAGCAGTCCCCTAGAGGGTACGCAGTATTTT
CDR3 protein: CASSPLEGTQYF

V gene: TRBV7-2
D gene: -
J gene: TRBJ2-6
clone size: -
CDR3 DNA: TGTGCCAGCAGCCCCGGGTTGGGCTGGTCTGGGGCCAACGTCCTGACTTTC
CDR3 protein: CASSPGLGWSGANVLTF

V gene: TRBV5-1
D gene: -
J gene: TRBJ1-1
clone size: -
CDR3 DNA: TGCGCCAGCAGCACGCGGGGACAAGACACTGAAGCTTTCTTT
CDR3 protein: CASSTRGQDTEAFF

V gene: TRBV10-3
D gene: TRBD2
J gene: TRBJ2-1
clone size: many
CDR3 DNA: TGTGCCATCAGTGAGCGGGAGGGCCACCCCGAGCAGTTCTTC
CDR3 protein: CAISEREGHPEQFF

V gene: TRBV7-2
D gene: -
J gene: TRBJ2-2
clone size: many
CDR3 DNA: TGTGCCAGCAGCTTATACGGTGTGACAACGGTCGGGGAGCTGTTTTTT
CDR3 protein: CASSLYGVTTVGELFF

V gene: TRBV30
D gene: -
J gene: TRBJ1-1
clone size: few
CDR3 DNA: TGTGCCTGGAGTGTATGGGGGGGCACGAACACTGAAGCTTTCTTT
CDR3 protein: CAWSVWGGTNTEAFF

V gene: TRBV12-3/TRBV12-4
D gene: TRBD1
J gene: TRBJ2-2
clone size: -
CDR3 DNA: TGTGCCAGCAGTTTCCCTCCTACAGGGGGCTCGACCGGGGAGCTGTTTTTT
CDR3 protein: CASSFPPTGGSTGELFF

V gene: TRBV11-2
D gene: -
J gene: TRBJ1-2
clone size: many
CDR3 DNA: TGTGCCAGCAGACTGGGAGCCGGGAACTATGGCTACACCTTC
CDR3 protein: CASRLGAGNYGYTF

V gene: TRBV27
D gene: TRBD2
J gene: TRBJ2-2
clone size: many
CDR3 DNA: TGTGCCAGCAGTTTCAGCGGGAGGGGCGCCACCGGGGAGCTGTTTTTT
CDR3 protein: CASSFSGRGATGELFF

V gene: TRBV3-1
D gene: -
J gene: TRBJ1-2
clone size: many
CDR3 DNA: TGTGCCAGCAGCCAGTCACAGAAACAGGGCTATGGCTACACCTTC
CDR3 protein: CASSQSQKQGYGYTF

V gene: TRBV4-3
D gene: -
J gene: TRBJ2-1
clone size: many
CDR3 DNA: TGCGCCAGCAGCCAAGGGGCCGGCCTAATCTCCTACAATGAGCAGTTCTTC
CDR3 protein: CASSQGAGLISYNEQFF

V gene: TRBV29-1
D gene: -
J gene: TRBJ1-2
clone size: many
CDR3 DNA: TGCAGCGTTGAAGATCAGAGGAGCAGCTATGGCTACACCTTC
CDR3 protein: CSVEDQRSSYGYTF

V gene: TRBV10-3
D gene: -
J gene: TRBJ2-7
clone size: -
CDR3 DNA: TGTGCCATCAGTGGTAGGCCTGCGGATGAGCAGTACTTC
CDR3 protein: CAISGRPADEQYF

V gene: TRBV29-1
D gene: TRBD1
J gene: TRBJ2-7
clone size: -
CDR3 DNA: TGCAGCGTTGCGGGACAGAGGAACGAGCAGTACTTC
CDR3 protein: CSVAGQRNEQYF

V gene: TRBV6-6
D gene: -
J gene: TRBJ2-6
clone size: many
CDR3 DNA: TGTGCCAGCACCGACACAGGCTCTGGGGCCAACGTCCTGACTTTC
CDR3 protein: CASTDTGSGANVLTF

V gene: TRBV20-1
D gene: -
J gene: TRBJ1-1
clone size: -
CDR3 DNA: TGCAGTGCTAGGCCCCAAAGTGAGGTTATCATGAACACTGAAGCTTTCTTT
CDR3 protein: CSARPQSEVIMNTEAFF

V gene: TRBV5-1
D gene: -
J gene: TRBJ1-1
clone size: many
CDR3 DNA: TGCGCCAGCAGCTTGGAAACGCTCACTGAAGCTTTCTTT
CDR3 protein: CASSLETLTEAFF

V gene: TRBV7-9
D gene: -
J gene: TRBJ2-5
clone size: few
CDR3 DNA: TGTGCCTCTAGGGGGGAAGAGACCCAGTACTTC
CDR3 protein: CASRGEETQYF

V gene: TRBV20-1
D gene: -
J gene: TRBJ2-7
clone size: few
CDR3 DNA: TGCAGTGCTAGGACCCTGAATGGCGACGAGCAGTACTTC
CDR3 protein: CSARTLNGDEQYF

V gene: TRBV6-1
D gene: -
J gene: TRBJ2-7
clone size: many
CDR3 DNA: TGTGCCAGCAGTGGGTCTTCTAGGGGCGAGCAGTACTTC
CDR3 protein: CASSGSSRGEQYF

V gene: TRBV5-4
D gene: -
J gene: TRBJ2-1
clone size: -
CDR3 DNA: TGTGCCAGCAGCGCCCCACAGGGAAATTACAATGAGCAGTTCTTC
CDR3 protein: CASSAPQGNYNEQFF

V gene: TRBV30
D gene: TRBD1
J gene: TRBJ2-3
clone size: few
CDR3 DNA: TGTGCCTGGAGTAAGGGACAGGGGGAAGTAGATACGCAGTATTTT
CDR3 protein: CAWSKGQGEVDTQYF

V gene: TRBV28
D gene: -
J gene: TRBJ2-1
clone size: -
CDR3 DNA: TGTGCCAGCAGTTTAGGCAGGGCTGAGCAGTTCTTC
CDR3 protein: CASSLGRAEQFF

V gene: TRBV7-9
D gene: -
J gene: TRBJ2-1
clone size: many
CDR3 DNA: TGTGCCAGCAGCCCCGAAGGGGGGGCGGCCTACAATGAGCAGTTCTTC
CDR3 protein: CASSPEGGAAYNEQFF

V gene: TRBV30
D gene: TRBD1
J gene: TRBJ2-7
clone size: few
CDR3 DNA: TGTGCCTGGAGTGTAGGGGACAGCTCCTACGAGCAGTACTTC
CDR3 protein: CAWSVGDSSYEQYF

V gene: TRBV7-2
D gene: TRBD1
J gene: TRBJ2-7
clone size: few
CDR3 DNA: TGTGCCAGCAGCTCCGGACAGGGAGGATACTACGAGCAGTACTTC
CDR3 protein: CASSSGQGGYYEQYF